These 8 T cell receptor beta chains were all obtained from the same sample, sequenced in a study of T cell repertoires in cytomegalovirus infection. TCRdb redid the calling of the reads with MiXCR, one entry per CDR3 protein. The data contain some 400,000 distinct CDR3 sequences, around a sixth of them singletons. Sequencing was done on a sample of PBMCs. The receptors come from a human donor in good health (CMV status not recorded). Some clones in this sample may be carry-over from other donors' samples.

The V call is TRBV2, the J call TRBJ1-1, with 9 bases fitting TRBD1. Germline V gene lookup returns CDR1 SNHLY and CDR2 FYNNEI. The CDR3 spans 11 residues. The V segment lost 6 bases and the J segment 10 bases; nucleotides outside the gene matches: 3. CDR3 region: CASRGQGGAFF. CDR3 nucleotide sequence: TGTGCCAGCAGGGGACAGGGAGGAGCTTTCTTT.

This clonotype was seen many times. V usage is TRBV7-2 and J usage is TRBJ2-1; TRBD2 aligns across 9 bases. Germline V lookup: CDR1 SGHTA, CDR2 FQGNSA. There are 15 residues in the CDR3. Trimming took 7 bases from V and 7 from J; bases not matched to a gene: 11. The CDR3 is CASTPVGTSKNEQFF. The CDR3 DNA is TGTGCCAGCACCCCCGTCGGGACTAGCAAAAATGAGCAGTTCTTC.

This clonotype was detected a few times. This rearrangement joins TRBV2 to TRBJ1-5; no clear D. Germline CDR1 and CDR2: SNHLY and FYNNEI. The V gene lost 6 bases and the J gene lost 5 bases, with 11 bases spanning the gap. The CDR3 sequence is 13 residues long. The CDR3 nucleotides are TGTGCCAGCAGCGCACAATTGTATCAGCCCCAGCATTTT. It specifies CASSAQLYQPQHF.

This clonotype was counted ten times or more. The V and J genes are TRBV7-2 and TRBJ2-7; possible D gene TRBD2, 6 bases. Per the germline V gene, CDR1 is SGHTA and CDR2 is FQGNSA. V lost 1 base, J lost 5 bases, and 15 bases lay in between. This CDR3 has 15 residues. CDR3 DNA: TGTGCCAGCAGCTTAGTGGGGCAGGGAGGCCACGAGCAGTACTTC. Protein product: CASSLVGQGGHEQYF. Combining the CDR3 with reference TRBV7-2 and TRBJ2-7 gives the whole variable domain GAGVSQSPSNKVTEKGKDVELRCDPISGHTALYWYRQSLGQGLEFLIYFQGNSAPDKSGLPSDRFSAERTGGSVSTLTIQRTQQEDSAVYLCASSLVGQGGHEQYFGPGTRLTVT.

This clonotype occurred a few times. V is TRBV5-1 and J is TRBJ2-1; 8 bases match TRBD2. The germline V gene encodes CDR1 SGHRS and CDR2 YFSETQ. The CDR3 has 16 residues. V trimming: 3 bases; J trimming: 4 bases; junction bases outside the gene matches: 9. The CDR3 DNA sequence: TGCGCCAGCAGCTCCAGGCCTAGCGGGCCTTACAATGAGCAGTTCTTC. Amino acid sequence: CASSSRPSGPYNEQFF.

This clonotype was picked up a small number of times. The V gene is TRBV20-1, the J gene TRBJ2-7; D not resolved. Looked up from germline, CDR1 is DFQATT and CDR2 is SNEGSKA (reference sequence). The length of the CDR3 is 15 residues. With 3 bases removed from V and 1 base from J, the gap between germline ends came to 16 bases. This CDR3 reads CSASNSRTASYEQYF. The CDR3 DNA reads as TGCAGTGCTAGTAACTCTCGCACGGCGTCCTACGAGCAGTACTTC.

The CDR3 spells CASSSVNSNQPQHF. The CDR3 DNA reads TGTGCCAGCAGTTCCGTCAATAGCAATCAGCCCCAGCATTTT. The rearrangement links TRBV12-3 or TRBV12-4 to TRBJ1-5; unclear D gene. Trimming pared 4 bases from V and 0 bases from J, leaving 7 bases between. The CDR3 length is 14 residues.

The gene calls are TRBV12-3 or TRBV12-4 and TRBJ2-7; maybe TRBD1 (6 bases). The CDR3 has 15 amino acids. V dropped 6 bases and J dropped 7 bases, with 22 bases sitting between them. The CDR3 protein is CASRNEQGRSGEQYF. CDR3 bases: TGTGCCAGCAGAAACGAACAGGGACGGTCGGGTGAGCAGTACTTC.